The text below deals with one T cell receptor beta chain. Treatment given: treatment-naive control, cytoreductive nephrectomy. The germline CDR1 and CDR2 sequences are SEHNR and FQNEAQ (reference sequence). The ends lost 4 bases at V and 4 bases at J; junction bases unmatched: 4. This CDR3 comprises 14 residues. The record originates from a study of radiation and T cells in renal cell carcinoma. This table comes from immunoSEQ multiplex PCR, and its TCRdb copy is limited to in-frame clones, with some not included. The profile shows some 20,000 clones, about 55% of them singletons. The chain recombines TRBV7-9 with TRBJ1-2; 9 bases fit TRBD1. The source is a man aged 50-59 years with renal cell carcinoma. Sequences were derived from tumor tissue, sampled from a patient whose treatment was nephrectomy without radiotherapy. DNA for the CDR3: TGTGCCAGCAGCTCCCGGGACAGGGCCTATGGCTACACCTTC. Protein product: CASSSRDRAYGYTF.